These 9 T cell receptor beta chains came from one sample sequenced in a study of beta chain features in type 1 diabetes. Investigators reverse transcribed all isolated RNA, so they sequenced expressed TCRB transcripts. Sequenced by immunoSEQ multiplex PCR; TCRdb stores in-frame clones only, minus some. Of just over 150,000 clones in the sample, 11% were seen once. The specimen was central memory CD4+ T cells from blood. The receptors derive from a man aged 18 to 35 in good health.

The genes are TRBV9 and TRBJ2-5; tentatively, D is TRBD2 (6 bases). Gene TRBJ2-7 matches the end of the DNA better, so the J call may be wrong. The CDR3 spans 16 residues. Germline CDR1 reads SGDLS; CDR2 reads YYNGEE. CDR3 loop: CASTKGGSGGNHEQYF. CDR3 nucleotides: TGTGCCAGCACCAAGGGTGGGAGCGGCGGGAATCACGAGCAGTACTTC.

This clone was seen only a few times. This sequence joins TRBV18 and TRBJ2-7; D is possibly TRBD1 (5 bases). The V gene's germline CDR1 is KGHSH and CDR2 LQKENI. This CDR3 is built from 12 residues. V was cut by 2 bases and J by 9 bases, with 11 bases left in between. Written as DNA, the CDR3 is TGTGCCAGCTCACCAGAAGGGGTGAGGCAGTACTTC. As protein: CASSPEGVRQYF. Full variable domain (outside the CDR3, taken from reference TRBV18 and TRBJ2-7): NAGVMQNPRHLVRRRGQEARLRCSPMKGHSHVYWYRQLPEEGLKFMVYLQKENIIDESGMPKERFSAEFPKEGPSILRIQQVVRGDSAAYFCASSPEGVRQYFGPGTRLTVT.

In this sample, this clone turned up many times. This chain connects TRBV28 to TRBJ2-3; D unresolved. Germline-derived CDR1 and CDR2 are MDHEN and SYDVKM. V lost 5 bases and J lost 6, with 9 bases in between. CDR3 length: 12 amino acids. The CDR3 loop is CASSENLDTQYF. Written as DNA, the CDR3 is TGTGCCAGCAGTGAGAATCTCGATACGCAGTATTTT.

This clone was seen a handful of times. The chain employs TRBV6-5 and TRBJ2-3; D gene ambiguous. Germline V gene sequence: CDR1 MNHEY, CDR2 SVGAGI. The CDR3 runs to 11 residues. Trimming took off 6 bases at V and 1 base at J, with 2 bases between the two ends. CDR3 coding DNA: TGTGCCAGCAGGCGCACAGATACGCAGTATTTT. The encoded protein is CASRRTDTQYF.

The V gene is TRBV30, the J gene TRBJ1-6; D might be TRBD1 (5 bases). V lost 1 base to trimming and J lost 10 bases, with 17 bases between them. This CDR3 contains 15 residues. The germline V gene encodes CDR1 GTSNPN and CDR2 SVGIG (reference sequence). The CDR3 loop is CAWSGSAGGSSPLHF. CDR3 nucleotides: TGTGCCTGGAGTGGATCGGCCGGGGGAAGCTCACCCCTCCACTTT.

This clone came up a few times. The V call is TRBV6-5, the J call TRBJ2-5; D remains ambiguous. The V gene lost 0 bases and the J gene lost 7 bases, with 15 bases spanning the gap. This CDR3 is built from 15 residues. From germline, CDR1 is MNHEY and CDR2 SVGAGI. CDR3 DNA: TGTGCCAGCAGTTACTCGAAGCTGCATCACAGGACCCAGTACTTC. Protein: CASSYSKLHHRTQYF.

The chain uses TRBV7-2 and TRBJ2-4; the match to TRBD1 covers 8 bases. This CDR3 is 17 amino acids long. From germline, CDR1 is SGHTA and CDR2 FQGNSA. The trim removed 1 base at V and 0 bases at J, leaving 5 bases unmatched. The CDR3 loop reads CASSLDSGGLAKNIQYF. As DNA, the CDR3 is TGTGCCAGCAGCTTAGATTCAGGGGGCTTAGCCAAAAACATTCAGTACTTC.

The chain couples TRBV5-6 to TRBJ1-5, with a possible D match to TRBD1 (5 bases). Deletions cut 3 bases from V and 0 bases from J, with 10 bases between. Per the germline V gene, CDR1 is SGHDT and CDR2 is YYEEEE. The CDR3 runs 15 residues. DNA for the CDR3: TGTGCCAGCAGCTGGGGACCTTCTAGCAATCAGCCCCAGCATTTT. It specifies CASSWGPSSNQPQHF.

The chain recombines TRBV18 with TRBJ2-4; 10 positions match TRBD1. CDR1 and CDR2 (germline): KGHSH, LQKENI. V was pared by 0 bases and J by 1 base, with 0 bases of the junction left unmatched. CDR3 length: 16 amino acids. The CDR3 loop is CASSPPGQGAKNIQYF. DNA for the CDR3: TGTGCCAGCTCACCACCGGGACAGGGGGCCAAAAACATTCAGTACTTC.